These 3 T cell receptor beta chains came from one sample sequenced in a study of T cells in Graves' hyperthyroidism and ophthalmopathy. The TCR beta CDR3 regions underwent amplification using RNA transcripts as the source. First-round RT-PCR targeting the TCR CDR3 was performed with the HTBI primer set. In TCRdb, the multiplex PCR reads were re-called with MiXCR into one record per CDR3 protein. The table includes roughly 500,000 distinct CDR3 sequences, about 45% detected once. Sequenced material: peripheral blood or thyroid tissue (not recorded which). The receptors derive from an adult woman with Graves' disease, either hyperthyroidism or ophthalmopathy (not recorded which).

This chain links TRBV11-2 with TRBJ2-5; TRBD1 might be the D (6 bases). The CDR3 sequence is 16 residues long. Trimming cost V 5 bases and J 5 bases, with 21 bases left between them. CDR1 is SGHAT, CDR2 FQNNGV, per germline. CDR3 in amino acids: CASSDPGRGIMETQYF. The CDR3 coding sequence is TGTGCCAGCAGCGACCCGGGCAGGGGAATCATGGAGACCCAGTACTTC.

The CDR3 DNA is TGCAGCGTCCCGGGACAGGGTTCACCCCTCCACTTT. Translating it yields CSVPGQGSPLHF. The rearrangement uses TRBV29-1 and TRBJ1-6; the match to TRBD1 covers 9 bases. The CDR3 contains 12 residues. V shed 6 bases, J shed 9 bases, and the junction held 3 bases outside the gene matches. Germline values: CDR1 SQVTM, CDR2 ANQGSEA.

This clonotype was detected only a few times. The junction and the germline gene differ at one end; a read error may be behind it. This chain links TRBV28 with TRBJ1-1; 9 nucleotides align to TRBD1. The CDR3 contains 14 residues. Germline V gives CDR1 MDHEN, CDR2 SYDVKM. CDR3 in amino acids: CASSPGDRDTETFF. The CDR3 DNA reads as TGTGCCAGCAGTCCTGGGGACAGGGATACTGAAACTTTCTTT.